The text below deals with one T cell receptor (beta chain). Its antigen is as yet unknown. TEMRA cells were enriched by FACS, while CD8+ and CD4+ T cells were obtained through a negative isolation that was performed magnetically. cDNA came from about 0.5 to 1 ug RNA primed by random hexamers. TCRdb re-called the immunoSEQ multiplex PCR reads through MiXCR, storing one row per CDR3 protein. Counted here are about 210,000 distinct CDR3 sequences, 95% occurring once; the ten biggest clones make up roughly 0.09%. The CDR3 is 16 residues long. CDR1 and CDR2 (germline): MNHNY, SVGAGI (reference sequence). The trim removed 5 bases at V and 8 bases at J, leaving 6 bases unmatched. These data come from a study of CD8 T cells in Susac syndrome. Study results and limitations: It was acknowledged in the study that its TCR sequencing and HLA analysis involved a relatively small number of individuals.

This receptor was obtained from a human donor with multiple sclerosis. This chain connects TRBV6-6 to TRBJ2-1; 16 positions agree with TRBD2. Sequencing was carried out using CD4+ T cells from PBMCs. CDR3 in amino acids: CASSKGLAGGPHEQFF. CDR3 sequence (DNA): TGTGCCAGCAGTAAGGGACTAGCGGGAGGGCCGCATGAGCAGTTCTTC.